Presented here are 17 T cell receptor beta chains from one specimen sequenced in a study of human T cells and chemical hapten exposure. In TCRdb, the RACE reads were re-called with MiXCR into one record per CDR3 protein. The table lists about 110,000 distinct CDR3 sequences, 9.5% to 12% of them singletons. Time point denoted: patch test 1, 2 weeks after DPC sensitization. Documented treatment: therapeutic diphenylcyclopropenone sensitization with weekly scalp DPC. Material: whole blood, obtained in connection with sensitization to the hapten diphenylcyclopropenone (DPC). Receptor source: a woman between 40 and 50 years old with alopecia areata. Some clones in this sample may be carry-over from other donors' samples.

This clonotype was seen a handful of times. The J gene is TRBJ1-5, the V gene TRBV6-5; the D gene is possibly TRBD1 (5 bases). The germline V and J ends were trimmed by 8 bases and 0 bases, with 17 bases remaining between them. This CDR3 region has 16 residues. Germline CDR1 and CDR2: MNHEY and SVGAGI. CDR3 sequence: CASARTEGTSNQPQHF. In DNA form, the CDR3 reads TGTGCCAGCGCCCGAACCGAGGGGACTAGCAATCAGCCCCAGCATTTT.

As for this clonotype: Being one base from a much bigger clone, this may be a read error. The chain has TRBV5-6 and TRBJ2-3; 13 bases map to TRBD2. This CDR3 spans 17 amino acids. V shed 0 bases, J shed 0 bases, and the junction held 1 base outside the gene matches. Germline V lookup: CDR1 SGHDT, CDR2 YYEEEE. The CDR3 DNA is TGTGCCAGCAGCTTGGTGGGACTAGCGGGGAGCACAGATACGCAGTATTTT. This encodes CASSLVGLAGSTDTQYF.

This clonotype was detected only a few times. V is TRBV20-1 and J is TRBJ2-3; 7 nucleotides line up with TRBD2. The CDR3 sequence is 14 residues long. V shed 8 bases, J shed 1 base, and the junction held 9 bases outside the gene matches. CDR1 and CDR2 (germline): DFQATT, SNEGSKA (reference sequence). CDR3 DNA: TGCAGTACCCCCCGCACTAGCGGCACAGATACGCAGTATTTT. Protein product: CSTPRTSGTDTQYF.

This clonotype has ten or more counts. V is TRBV5-4 and J is TRBJ1-1; 11 bases map to TRBD1. The V gene end was trimmed by 1 base and the J gene end by 4 bases; junction bases not matched to a gene: 6. Germline CDR1 and CDR2: SGHNT and YYREEE (reference sequence). This CDR3 is 16 amino acids long. For the CDR3, the DNA is TGTGCCAGCAGCTTGCCCCGGACAGGGGGCTCCACTGAAGCTTTCTTT. Translated: CASSLPRTGGSTEAFF.

The J gene is TRBJ1-2, the V gene TRBV5-1, with D unresolved. CDR1 is SGHRS and CDR2 is YFSETQ in the germline V gene. CDR3 length: 14 residues. V lost 6 bases to trimming and J lost 7 bases, with 19 bases between them. The CDR3, as DNA: TGCGCCAGCACACCACGGAATGGGGTTTCTGGCTACACCTTC. Its protein is CASTPRNGVSGYTF.

This chain links TRBV6-5 with TRBJ2-2, with a tentative D call TRBD1 (5 bases). The CDR3 contains 15 residues. Between the trimmed V and J ends, which lost 4 bases and 1 base, there was a span of 10 bases. Germline V CDR1 and CDR2: MNHEY, SVGAGI. The CDR3 here is CASSFEDRNTGELFF. In DNA form, the CDR3 reads TGTGCCAGCAGTTTCGAAGACAGGAACACCGGGGAGCTGTTTTTT.

The chain links TRBV20-1 to TRBJ2-2; 8 positions match TRBD2. V shed 3 bases and J 4 bases; nucleotides not matched to a gene: 7. Germline assignment: CDR1 DFQATT and CDR2 SNEGSKA (reference sequence). CDR3 length: 15 amino acids. CDR3 amino acids: CSASSGGSVTGELFF. The CDR3 nucleotides are TGCAGTGCTAGTTCGGGAGGGAGTGTCACCGGGGAGCTGTTTTTT.

Only a few counts were recorded for this clonotype. The chain recombines TRBV2 with TRBJ1-4, with D possibly TRBD1 on 6 matching bases. The CDR3 sequence is 15 residues long. The V gene lost 1 base and the J gene lost 10 bases, with 16 bases spanning the gap. Germline V gene lookup returns CDR1 SNHLY and CDR2 FYNNEI. The DNA of the CDR3 is TGTGCCAGCAGTGAAGGTGCCAGGGGTGATGGAAAACTGTTTTTT. Translated, it gives CASSEGARGDGKLFF.

The J gene is TRBJ1-2, the V gene TRBV3-1; D uncertain. Germline CDR1 and CDR2: LGHDT and YNNKEL (reference sequence). The CDR3 totals 14 residues. Between the trimmed V and J ends, which lost 4 bases and 3 bases, there was a span of 12 bases. The CDR3 coding sequence is TGTGCCAGCAGCCTCCCCGGACGTGACTATGGCTACACCTTC. Translating it yields CASSLPGRDYGYTF.

This clonotype was seen at least ten times. V usage is TRBV12-3 or TRBV12-4 and J usage is TRBJ1-4; D remains ambiguous. Between the trimmed V and J ends, which lost 8 bases and 5 bases, there was a span of 6 bases. The CDR3 extends over 11 amino acids. The CDR3 is CASQLNEKLFF. The CDR3 DNA reads as TGTGCCAGCCAACTCAATGAAAAACTGTTTTTT.

This clonotype occurred many times. This chain links TRBV19 with TRBJ2-4; D uncertain. The CDR3 contains 15 residues. Germline CDR1 LNHDA, CDR2 SQIVND (reference sequence). The V and J ends lost 6 bases and 2 bases respectively, with 14 bases between them. The CDR3: CASSPGRISKNIQYF. The CDR3, as DNA: TGTGCCAGTAGCCCCGGACGGATTTCCAAAAACATTCAGTACTTC. Complete variable domain (other parts from reference TRBV19 and TRBJ2-4): DGGITQSPKYLFRKEGQNVTLSCEQNLNHDAMYWYRQDPGQGLRLIYYSQIVNDFQKGDIAEGYSVSREKKESFPLTVTSAQKNPTAFYLCASSPGRISKNIQYFGAGTRLSVL.

The sample holds a few counts of this clonotype. The V call is TRBV28, the J call TRBJ1-5, with 7 positions matching TRBD1. V lost 5 bases to trimming and J lost 6 bases; unmatched junction nucleotides: 10. The CDR3 is 15 amino acids. From germline, CDR1 is MDHEN and CDR2 SYDVKM. The DNA of the CDR3 is TGTGCCAGCAGTAGAGCAGACAGGGACGTTCAGCCCCAGCATTTT. Translated, it gives CASSRADRDVQPQHF.

V is TRBV5-4 and J is TRBJ2-1; 11 bases fit TRBD2. Germline-derived CDR1 and CDR2 are SGHNT and YYREEE (reference sequence). The V and J ends lost 2 bases and 0 bases, in that order; junction bases with no gene match: 4. CDR3 length equals 17 residues. CDR3 in amino acids: CASSFRLAGNSYNEQFF. CDR3 coding DNA: TGTGCCAGCAGCTTCCGACTAGCGGGGAACTCCTACAATGAGCAGTTCTTC.

This clonotype was counted a few times. This rearrangement joins TRBV10-2 to TRBJ2-7, with 9 bases aligning to TRBD2. The germline V gene encodes CDR1 WSHSY and CDR2 SAAADI. The V gene end was trimmed by 6 bases and the J gene end by 3 bases; junction bases not matched to a gene: 9. The CDR3 covers 15 residues. This CDR3 is CASSSTGTSRYEQYF. CDR3 DNA: TGCGCCAGCAGCTCCACCGGGACTAGCCGCTACGAGCAGTACTTC.

The chain uses TRBV5-6 and TRBJ2-4; possible D gene TRBD1, 6 bases. The CDR3 consists of 16 residues. Looked up from germline, CDR1 is SGHDT and CDR2 is YYEEEE. Trimming pared 5 bases from V and 2 bases from J, leaving 17 bases between. The CDR3 protein is CASSSRSTGSKNIQYF. CDR3 nucleotides: TGTGCCAGCAGTTCTCGCTCGACAGGCTCCAAAAACATTCAGTACTTC.

The J gene is TRBJ1-3, the V gene TRBV30, with D unresolved. The CDR3 is made up of 13 amino acids. V dropped 6 bases and J dropped 0 bases, with 9 bases sitting between them. The germline V gene has CDR1 GTSNPN and CDR2 SVGIG (reference sequence). The CDR3 nucleotides read TGTGCCTGCTGGTCATTCTCTGGAAACACCATATATTTT. Its protein is CACWSFSGNTIYF. Based on the CDR3 plus reference TRBV30 and TRBJ1-3, the full variable domain is SQTIHQWPATLVQPVGSPLSLECTVEGTSNPNLYWYRQAAGRGLQLLFYSVGIGQISSEVPQNLSASRPQDRQFILSSKKLLLSDSGFYLCACWSFSGNTIYFGEGSWLTVV.

This clonotype was seen ten or more times. The chain uses TRBV11-2 and TRBJ1-2; D is undetermined. Trimming removed 0 bases at V and 4 bases at J, with 12 bases between. CDR3 size: 15 residues. The germline gives CDR1 SGHAT, CDR2 FQNNGV. The CDR3 region has the DNA TGTGCCAGCAGCTTAGATCCTGGAGAGAGCTATGGCTACACCTTC. Its translation is CASSLDPGESYGYTF. Full variable domain (remainder filled in from reference TRBV11-2 and TRBJ1-2): EAGVAQSPRYKIIEKRQSVAFWCNPISGHATLYWYQQILGQGPKLLIQFQNNGVVDDSQLPKDRFSAERLKGVDSTLKIQPAKLEDSAVYLCASSLDPGESYGYTFGSGTRLTVV.